This is a list of T cell receptor beta chains from one sample in a study. TCRdb fed the reads into MiXCR, producing one record per CDR3 protein. This sample has around 4,000 distinct CDR3 sequences, with about 9.2% found just once. The sequenced sample was CD4+ T cells from peripheral blood. These receptors were collected from a human donor with rheumatoid arthritis. Both conserved end residues are part of each CDR3. A D gene is named only where the DNA matches it firmly. A row's size may be missing; if present it is once, few, many or a size class.

clone_size j_call cdr3_length d_call v_call cdr3_aa cdr3_nt
few TRBJ1-4 15 . TRBV28 CASHGAGPGDEKLFF TGTGCCAGCCACGGGGCGGGGCCGGGGGATGAAAAACTGTTTTTT
medium-sized TRBJ1-1 15 . TRBV6-1 CASSVRSRENTEAFF TGTGCCAGCAGTGTTCGAAGCAGGGAAAACACTGAAGCTTTCTTT
few TRBJ2-4 13 . TRBV25-1 CASSEGNGDIQYF TGTGCCAGCAGTGAAGGGAATGGGGACATTCAGTACTTC
many TRBJ2-1 13 . TRBV28 CASRDAPRNEQFF TGTGCCAGCAGGGACGCCCCCCGCAATGAGCAGTTCTTC
medium-sized TRBJ1-1 13 . TRBV4-1 CASSQGRNTEAFF TGCGCCAGCAGCCAAGGTAGGAACACTGAAGCTTTCTTT
medium-sized TRBJ2-3 13 . TRBV25-1 CASSWLAAAKQYF TGTGCCAGCAGTTGGCTAGCAGCGGCAAAGCAGTATTTT
medium-sized TRBJ2-7 14 . TRBV7-9 CASSLSQSSYEQYF TGTGCCAGCAGCTTATCCCAGAGCTCCTACGAGCAGTACTTC
medium-sized TRBJ2-3 17 . TRBV14 CASSQDPAGSSTDTQYF TGTGCCAGCAGCCAAGACCCTGCGGGCTCTAGCACAGATACGCAGTATTTT
. TRBJ2-5 14 TRBD1 TRBV18 CASSPGTGRETQYF TGTGCCAGCTCCCCGGGGACAGGAAGGGAGACCCAGTACTTC
many TRBJ2-1 14 . TRBV11-2 CASSLEPLGGEQFF TGTGCCAGCAGCTTAGAGCCCCTTGGCGGGGAGCAGTTCTTC
medium-sized TRBJ2-7 14 . TRBV7-9 CASSLTLGAHEQYF TGTGCCAGCAGCTTAACTCTCGGGGCGCACGAGCAGTACTTC
. TRBJ2-2 12 . TRBV20-1 CSGPTYTGELFF TGCAGTGGACCTACCTACACCGGGGAGCTGTTTTTT
many TRBJ2-4 15 . TRBV3-1 CASSRTRGAKNIQYF TGTGCCAGCAGCCGCACGAGGGGGGCCAAAAACATTCAGTACTTC
many TRBJ1-2 17 TRBD1 TRBV15 CATSRGLEQGADYGYTF TGTGCCACCAGCAGAGGCCTCGAGCAGGGGGCGGACTATGGCTACACCTTC
medium-sized TRBJ1-1 13 . TRBV7-3 CASSLTGQGGYFF TGTGCCAGCAGCTTAACGGGTCAAGGGGGGTATTTCTTT
many TRBJ2-1 18 TRBD2 TRBV18 CASSPPGLAGGVGNEQFF TGTGCCAGCTCACCGCCGGGACTAGCGGGAGGAGTGGGCAATGAGCAGTTCTTC
. TRBJ2-5 14 . TRBV18 CASSTGSSRETQYF TGTGCCAGCTCGACCGGGTCCTCGAGGGAGACCCAGTACTTC
medium-sized TRBJ1-1 11 . TRBV29-1 CSVKGVNKAFF TGCAGCGTTAAGGGGGTGAATAAAGCTTTCTTT
many TRBJ1-2 13 . TRBV11-1 CASAPRVRDGYTF TGTGCCAGCGCCCCGCGGGTGAGGGATGGCTACACCTTC
many TRBJ2-3 16 TRBD2 TRBV7-3 CASSLSAGGGTDTQYF TGTGCCAGCAGCCTCTCAGCGGGAGGGGGCACAGATACGCAGTATTTT
many TRBJ2-5 15 . TRBV7-2 CASSLVEGLSETQYF TGTGCCAGCAGCTTAGTAGAAGGGCTTAGTGAGACCCAGTACTTC
few TRBJ2-5 16 TRBD2 TRBV3-1 CASSKGLAGVTETQYF TGTGCCAGCAGCAAGGGACTAGCGGGAGTAACGGAGACCCAGTACTTC
medium-sized TRBJ2-7 13 . TRBV6-6 CASSRGPNYEQYF TGTGCCAGCAGTCGTGGACCTAACTACGAGCAGTACTTC
medium-sized TRBJ2-3 15 . TRBV5-5 CASSLRRESTDTQYF TGTGCCAGCAGCTTGCGGCGGGAAAGCACAGATACGCAGTATTTT
many TRBJ2-7 13 TRBD1 TRBV6-5 CASSYDRAHEQYF TGTGCCAGCAGTTACGACAGGGCCCACGAGCAGTACTTC
many TRBJ1-3 17 . TRBV6-5 CASSSPGGALYRNTIYF TGTGCCAGCAGTTCCCCGGGGGGGGCTCTGTATAGAAACACCATATATTTT
large TRBJ2-1 16 TRBD2 TRBV6-5 CASSTPGTRGHNEQFF TGTGCCAGCAGTACCCCCGGGACTAGAGGCCACAATGAGCAGTTCTTC